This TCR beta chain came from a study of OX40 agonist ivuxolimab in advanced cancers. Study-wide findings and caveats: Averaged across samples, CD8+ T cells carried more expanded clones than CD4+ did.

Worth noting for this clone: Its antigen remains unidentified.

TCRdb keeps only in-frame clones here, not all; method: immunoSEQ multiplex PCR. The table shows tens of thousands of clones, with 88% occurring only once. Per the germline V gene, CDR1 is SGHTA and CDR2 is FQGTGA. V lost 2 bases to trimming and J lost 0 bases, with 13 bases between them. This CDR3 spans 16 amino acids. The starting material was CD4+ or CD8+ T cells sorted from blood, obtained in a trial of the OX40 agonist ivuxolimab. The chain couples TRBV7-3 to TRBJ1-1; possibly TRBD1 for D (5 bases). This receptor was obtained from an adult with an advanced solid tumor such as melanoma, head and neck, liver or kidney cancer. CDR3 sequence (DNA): TGTGCCAGCAGCTTATCTCCAGGGCAGCTGAACACTGAAGCTTTCTTT. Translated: CASSLSPGQLNTEAFF.